This entry lists 21 T cell receptor beta chains sequenced from one sample in a study of T cells expressing NK-cell markers. Reanalyzing the 5' RACE reads, TCRdb keeps one entry per CDR3 protein, without DNA. This sample's table reports fewer than 300,000 distinct CDR3 sequences. Sequencing was carried out using blood T cells: a sorted CD56 or NKG2C T cell subset, CD4+ or CD8+ T cells, or bulk PBMC T cells (not recorded which). The receptors come from a woman between 18 and 70 years old in good health.

The genes are TRBV10-2 and TRBJ1-2; checking the TCRdb D call of TRBD1 is not possible without DNA. The CDR3 extends over 14 amino acids. Germline V gene sequence: CDR1 WSHSY, CDR2 SAAADI. CDR3 in amino acids: CASSAWGRDYGYTF.

This sequence joins TRBV18 and TRBJ2-1; TCRdb calls TRBD1, which cannot be checked without DNA. The CDR3 extends over 15 amino acids. Germline V gene data show CDR1 as KGHSH and CDR2 as LQKENI. The CDR3: CASSDLRGSYNEQFF.

V gene TRBV20-1 combines with J gene TRBJ1-1; absent DNA, TCRdb's TRBD1 call cannot be checked. The CDR3 runs to 15 residues. Germline V gene lookup returns CDR1 DFQATT and CDR2 SNEGSKA (reference sequence). CDR3 sequence reads: CSARAGVFANTEAFF.

V and J are TRBV12-3 or TRBV12-4 and TRBJ2-2; there is no DNA to check the TCRdb D call of TRBD1. The CDR3 is 16 residues long. CDR3 protein: CAGSPTGEVNTGELFF.

The genes are TRBV6-5 and TRBJ2-1; TCRdb gives TRBD2 as the D gene, but with no DNA this cannot be confirmed. The CDR3 length is 15 residues. Germline-derived CDR1 and CDR2 are MNHEY and SVGAGI. CDR3 loop: CASSYLGGAGYEQFF.

The chain links TRBV11-2 to TRBJ2-2. Germline loops: CDR1 SGHAT, CDR2 FQNNGV. There are 15 residues in the CDR3. The CDR3: CASSLTGVRTGELFF.

This sequence joins TRBV6-1 and TRBJ2-5; the TCRdb D gene call, TRBD1, has no DNA to confirm it. Germline V gene sequence: CDR1 MNHNS, CDR2 SASEGT. The CDR3 extends over 14 amino acids. The CDR3: CATCEGGRIETQYF.

V gene TRBV7-2 combines with J gene TRBJ2-1. The V gene's germline CDR1 is SGHTA and CDR2 FQGNSA. This CDR3 has 11 amino acids. The CDR3 region is CASSSADEQFF.

The V and J genes are TRBV27 and TRBJ1-3; no DNA is available, so the TRBD1 call from TCRdb remains unchecked. The CDR3 contains 16 residues. Per the germline V gene, CDR1 is MNHEY and CDR2 is SMNVEV (reference sequence). CDR3 region: CASRPNGSPSGNTIYF.

The J gene is TRBJ2-5, the V gene TRBV29-1. This CDR3 comprises 13 residues. Germline-derived CDR1 and CDR2 are SQVTM and ANQGSEA. CDR3 sequence: CSVEYFWGETQYF. Variable domain in full (rest from reference TRBV29-1 and TRBJ2-5): SAVISQKPSRDICQRGTSLTIQCQVDSQVTMMFWYRQQPGQSLTLIATANQGSEATYESGFVIDKFPISRPNLTFSTLTVSNMSPEDSSIYLCSVEYFWGETQYFGPGTRLLVL.

CDR3 sequence reads: CASSPTGTAYNEQFF. The chain links TRBV7-9 to TRBJ2-1; TCRdb names TRBD1, which stays unverified in the absence of DNA. Germline V gene lookup returns CDR1 SEHNR and CDR2 FQNEAQ (reference sequence). This CDR3 region has 15 residues.

V usage is TRBV4-3 and J usage is TRBJ2-2; the D call of TRBD1 rests on TCRdb alone, since no DNA is present to check it. Germline values: CDR1 LGHNA, CDR2 YSLEER. There are 14 residues in the CDR3. This chain's CDR3 is CASSQVGGTGELFF.

The chain links TRBV20-1 to TRBJ2-7; lacking DNA, the TRBD1 call made by TCRdb goes unchecked. Germline CDR1 reads DFQATT; CDR2 reads SNEGSKA (reference sequence). The CDR3 is made up of 16 amino acids. CDR3 protein: CSAHGIGGRAAYEQYF.

This rearrangement joins TRBV29-1 to TRBJ2-7; the D gene TCRdb calls, TRBD2, cannot be checked with no DNA. The CDR3 covers 15 residues. CDR1 and CDR2 (germline): SQVTM, ANQGSEA. The CDR3 sequence: CSVDLAGGPVGQQYF.

J is TRBJ2-5 and V is TRBV12-3 or TRBV12-4; with no DNA, the TCRdb D assignment of TRBD2 cannot be verified. The CDR3 has 15 residues. The CDR3 sequence is CASSRDSGVQETQYF.

The CDR3 sequence: CASSRQVGDEKLFF. The V gene is TRBV3-1, the J gene TRBJ1-4; TCRdb designates TRBD1, a call that cannot be tested without DNA. Germline V gives CDR1 LGHDT, CDR2 YNNKEL (reference sequence). The CDR3 has 14 amino acids.

CDR3 amino acids: CASSHLDVLLGYTF. The chain links TRBV4-3 to TRBJ1-2. The CDR3 runs to 14 residues. CDR1 is LGHNA and CDR2 is YSLEER in the germline V gene.

This sequence joins TRBV20-1 and TRBJ2-1; TCRdb calls TRBD2, which cannot be checked without DNA. The CDR3 is made up of 14 amino acids. From germline, CDR1 is DFQATT and CDR2 SNEGSKA (reference sequence). CDR3 loop: CSAKAGELGNEQFF.

This clonotype shows up as medium-sized (0.01 to 0.1%) by frequency. V and J are TRBV11-2 and TRBJ1-2; absent DNA, TCRdb's TRBD1 call cannot be checked. Germline values: CDR1 SGHAT, CDR2 FQNNGV. The CDR3 loop spans 16 amino acids. CDR3 protein: CASSPYHSDRNYGYTF.

The V and J genes are TRBV4-1 and TRBJ2-1; TCRdb's assignment of TRBD1 cannot be checked, as there is no DNA. The CDR3 has 14 residues. Germline V CDR1 and CDR2: MGHRA, YSYEKL. The CDR3 region is CASSQPRQNNEQFF.

The chain couples TRBV29-1 to TRBJ2-3; TCRdb returns TRBD2, unconfirmable since there is no DNA. Germline V lookup: CDR1 SQVTM, CDR2 ANQGSEA. The CDR3 extends over 13 amino acids. CDR3 region: CSVEADSGNTQYF.